Described below is a single T cell receptor beta chain sequence and its context. Its antigen is currently not known. Within one base of it there is no much larger clone, and no base qualities were kept. The source of the sample is a study of cytomegalovirus exposure and HLA in healthy donors (dated by TCRdb to about 2017). Turning to the overall study: In an earlier analysis of roughly 500 of the donors, 250 to 350 Gb of sequence data and 120 million or so unique TCR beta sequences from 150 million to 200 million T cells were reported. Donor age, sex, ethnicity and CMV serostatus were compiled alongside the repertoire data. Every discovery cohort repertoire had been produced on one sequencing platform. A separate validation cohort of roughly 130 different subjects was used in addition to the 666-subject first cohort. High-throughput TCR immunosequencing, statistical association of individual TCRs with disease status, and machine learning were combined to predict cytomegalovirus infection status. HLA typing covered class I and class II loci at four-digit resolution. About 5 DR-DQ haplotypes were handled as single units for association and clustering, since linkage in the cohort was strong. The study used immunosequencing to profile the T cell repertoires of 666 subjects and linked those repertoires to cytomegalovirus serostatus. A later analysis re-analyzed previously published TCR beta repertoires from 650 to 800 donors and added high-resolution HLA genotyping to study TCR occurrence patterns. An earlier analysis of roughly 580 of the donors used high-throughput TCR beta sequencing to judge whether each TCR beta V gene segment behaved as functional or pseudogenic. A later genetic analysis took genome-wide SNP genotypes for about 55% of the 666 donors and used that subset as a discovery cohort. The aim of the study was to test whether cataloging public T cell receptors could identify signatures of past pathogen exposure. On average, 235,054 unique TCR beta nucleotide sequences were sequenced per donor among several hundred genotyped donors of the cohort, with roughly 18% of those sequences being non-productive. The later analysis used no new phenotypic data to find candidate immune exposures, relying instead on TCR beta sequences and their occurrence across donors. About 280 gigabases of sequencing data and approximately 80 million unique TCR sequences were included in an early release covering roughly 700 HLA-typed donors. Among the 398 genotyped donors, under 90% belonged to the genetic ancestry cluster associated with self-reported Caucasian donors. The number of typed donors differed by locus: about 620-640 for A, B, C, DRB1 and DQB1; 500 to 550 for DQA1; 600 to 610 for DPA1; and 400 to 480 for DPB1.

The CDR3 starts with the cysteine, ends with the phenylalanine, and has 15 residues. Only the CDR3 DNA stays, 45 bases, in frame from base 1. CDR1 and CDR2 are drawn from the germline V gene (reference sequence): LNHDA, SQIVND. The trim is 0 bases for V and 1 base for J, with a gap of 6 bases between the germline ends. In total, over 600 healthy bone marrow donors made up the cohort. Cohort members were all nominally healthy when sampled, although unrecorded immune exposures were likely present. The donor tested CMV seropositive, placing the donor among the approximately 310 seropositive members of the cohort. A peripheral blood sample was collected from each donor, and TCR beta sequencing was performed on peripheral blood mononuclear cells. The Qiagen DNeasy Blood Extraction Kit was used to extract genomic DNA from the blood cell samples. The library was obtained by the immunoSEQ multiplex PCR assay. For the multiplex PCR, a mixture combining 60 forward primers for TCR Vbeta segments and 13 reverse primers for TCR Jbeta segments was used. The CDR3 region of rearranged TCR beta genes was amplified from genomic DNA by a multiplex PCR assay. On the Illumina HiSeq System, the amplified TCR beta libraries were sequenced as 87-base-pair reads. Per the source publication's procedure: In a later analysis, about 80 million unique TCR beta chains were counted across the approximately 640 repertoires, and about 9.9 million of these chains were shared by at least two donors. Raw reads were error-corrected and collapsed into unique sequences by a nearest-neighbor algorithm in which closely related sequences were merged to remove PCR and sequencing errors. V, D and J gene segments were assigned by aligning CDR3 sequences to IMGT reference sequences. For a sequence to be retained, a match of at least six nucleotides was required to both a V gene segment and a J gene segment. Rearrangements were called productive when the CDR3 lacked stop codons and stayed in frame with V and J; all others were non-productive. CDR3 was defined by IMGT convention, running from the second conserved V-encoded cysteine to the conserved J-encoded phenylalanine. In an earlier analysis of 500 to 650 of the donors, sequences lacking an unambiguous match to a single V gene segment were excluded. In an earlier analysis of 450 to 750 of the donors, a V segment was called functional when productive rearrangements were above 56.7%, and segregating when the standard deviation between donors exceeded 5%. A statistical classification framework was developed to diagnose cytomegalovirus status using the catalog of TCR beta chain sequences. In a later analysis, TCR nucleotide sequences were compared against IMGT/GENE-DB human TR gene sequences so that V and J genes could be assigned. The TCRdist pipeline was used in a later analysis to assign CDR3 sequences and most-parsimonious VDJ recombination scenarios. In a later analysis, each TCR beta chain was defined by its CDR3 amino acid sequence together with its V-gene family, and reads lacking a unique V-gene family were excluded. A later analysis removed 592 highly shared, low-generation-probability nucleotide sequences to deal with suspected cross-contamination and a sequencing artifact. For each public chain, a later analysis derived a clonal expansion index from normalized ranks of inferred template counts within each repertoire. In a later analysis, generation probabilities were computed using a VDJ recombination model fitted to out-of-frame rearrangements, and the results were checked against IGoR. A later analysis scored TCR-TCR, TCR-HLA and TCR-CMV co-occurrence with hypergeometric tests, applying a repertoire-size bias correction to TCR pairs. To estimate false discovery rates, a later analysis permuted the HLA or CMV assignments 20 times. In a later analysis, co-occurring TCRs were grouped with DBSCAN, and TCRdist sequence similarity was added when clustering was performed within HLA-allele-positive subsets. Repertoires with fewer than 30,000 or more than 120,000 public chains, plus five repertoires with anomalous nucleotide sharing, were excluded from co-occurrence clustering. TCRdb's version of the immuneACCESS table is confined to in-frame rearrangements and falls short of the full clone set. An unresolved V gene accounts for under half of the shortfall where checked; the remainder is of unknown origin. Clone size and the V and J calls come from that table; the DNA yielded D and trimming. For this sample there are about 160,000 clones; 80% appear just once. The ten most abundant clones make up around a tenth of the sample.

Overall study results and their limits: The presence/absence analyses assumed that sequencing depth was roughly uniform across donors, and that assumption may not be true. Linkage disequilibrium might explain the correlated functional status among segregating V segments, but an unknown experimental factor could not be ruled out. A later genetic analysis associated a missense DCLRE1C variant with V-gene and J-gene trimming of TCR beta chains, and an independent cohort replicated the association. Across donors, most TCR sequences were observed very rarely, whereas some public TCRs were present in many individuals. When HLA alleles, especially DR and DQ, strongly co-occurred, TCR associations were difficult to assign to individual alleles. Three of the identified cytomegalovirus-associated TCR beta chains were confirmed in vitro to be specific for cytomegalovirus antigens. The earlier analysis of some 540 of the donors excluded approximately 15 rarely observed V segments, including chromosome 9 orphons, because counts were too low. Some IMGT-functional V segments, including TRBV6-2 and TRBV6-3, could not be told apart with the 87-base-pair reads, so those segments were excluded. In a later analysis, HLA-associated TCR beta chains showed more clonal expansion and lower generation probabilities than non-associated chains that were equally common. The sequencing pipeline was judged likely to have produced a cluster of highly shared sequence variants as a technical artifact. It was suggested by the authors that the approach could potentially be generalized to other disease states and immunological phenotypes. Because some donors lacked HLA typing at each locus, the association tests relied only on the typed subset. In an earlier analysis of around 500 of the donors, most TCR beta V segments appeared in productive rearrangements about 87% or about 30% of the time, broadly matching IMGT annotations. In the study, about 150 TCR beta chains were listed as associated with cytomegalovirus. In a later analysis, most CMV-associated TCR beta chains were found to appear HLA-restricted, with HLA associations seemingly driven largely by CMV exposure. The classifier was reported to diagnose cytomegalovirus status with high specificity and sensitivity in both the original cohort and the validation cohort. Specific HLA alleles were associated with some 15,000 TCR beta sequences at a false discovery rate of 0.05 in a later analysis. The cohort was sequenced for TCR beta chains only, and without alpha or paired-chain data the features that could be detected were limited. A further reported finding was that TCR beta sequences accurately predicted the HLA-A and HLA-B alleles for most subjects in the first cohort. According to a later genetic analysis, donors in an Asian-associated ancestry cluster had fewer N-insertions in productive TCRs than the approximately 650-donor mean. According to a later analysis, parvovirus B19, influenza, CMV and Epstein-Barr virus appeared linked to several top co-occurrence clusters. The only immune exposure information available for the cohort was CMV serostatus. In a later analysis, the rate of TCR association differed among HLA loci, with DRB1 alleles having the most associated TCRs and HLA-C alleles having the fewest.

The V and J segments used are TRBV19 and TRBJ2-2, and TRBD1 may be the D gene, going by 6 matching bases. This clonotype was obtained from a man between 18 and 29 years old in good health and CMV-seropositive. Sequenced input: PBMCs. The DNA is as follows: TGTGCCAGTAGTATAGAGGACAGGAACACCGGGGAGCTGTTTTTT. Its coded protein is CASSIEDRNTGELFF.